The rows below give T cell receptor beta chains drawn from one sample of a study of shared clonotypes between healthy human individuals. Data came from immunoSEQ multiplex PCR; TCRdb stores just in-frame clones and leaves some out. The sample records fewer than 500,000 clones, over 75% being singletons. Material for sequencing was PBMCs. All receptors come from a woman in her thirties or forties in good health. Some clones in this sample may be carry-over from other donors' samples. CDR3s include the opening cysteine and the closing phenylalanine or tryptophan. D genes are given only for firm matches. Where a row states a size, it is once, few, many or the class of an expanded clone; other rows omit it.

J: TRBJ2-7; size: .; D: TRBD1; V: TRBV19; DNA: TGTGCCACCACGGGACAGCACTACGAGCAGTACTTC; CDR3: CATTGQHYEQYF
J: TRBJ1-1; size: few; D: .; V: TRBV18; DNA: TGTGCCAGCTCACCACGGACAGTACAGAACACTGAAGCTTTCTTT; CDR3: CASSPRTVQNTEAFF
J: TRBJ2-7; size: .; D: TRBD2; V: TRBV6-1; DNA: TGTGCCAGCAGTGAAGCGGCCGGACTAGCGGGAGTTGAGCAGTACTTC; CDR3: CASSEAAGLAGVEQYF
J: TRBJ2-2; size: .; D: .; V: TRBV30; DNA: TGTGCCTGGAGTGTAGCTCTAGCTCCCGGGGAGCTGTTTTTT; CDR3: CAWSVALAPGELFF
J: TRBJ2-7; size: .; D: TRBD1; V: TRBV5-1; DNA: TGCGCCAGCAGCTGGGCCAGAACAGGGGATCCCTACGAGCAGTACTTC; CDR3: CASSWARTGDPYEQYF
J: TRBJ2-1; size: .; D: .; V: TRBV15; DNA: TGTGCCACCAGCAGAGATCAGGGTCTTGACAATGAGCAGTTCTTC; CDR3: CATSRDQGLDNEQFF
J: TRBJ2-1; size: once; D: TRBD2; V: TRBV5-5; DNA: TGTGCCAGCGAGAGAAGGACTAGCTACAATGAGCAGTTCTTC; CDR3: CASERRTSYNEQFF
J: TRBJ2-2; size: once; D: .; V: TRBV19; DNA: TGTGCCAGTAGTATGGGACACCGGCCCGGGGAGCTGTTTTTT; CDR3: CASSMGHRPGELFF
J: TRBJ1-3; size: .; D: TRBD1; V: TRBV6-5; DNA: TGTGCCAGCAGTTACGGGCAGGGGGAATCTGGAAACACCATATATTTT; CDR3: CASSYGQGESGNTIYF
J: TRBJ1-1; size: .; D: TRBD1; V: TRBV7-9; DNA: TGTGCCAGCAGCAATGACAGGGGGCTGGGCACTGAAGCTTTCTTT; CDR3: CASSNDRGLGTEAFF
J: TRBJ2-1; size: .; D: .; V: TRBV29-1; DNA: TGCAGCGTTGAATGGGGTCCGAGCGGGGGACAGGACAATGAGCAGTTCTTC; CDR3: CSVEWGPSGGQDNEQFF
J: TRBJ2-1; size: .; D: .; V: TRBV19; DNA: TGTGCCAGTAGTATCTCCGCACAATACAATGAGCAGTTCTTC; CDR3: CASSISAQYNEQFF
J: TRBJ1-2; size: .; D: .; V: TRBV7-9; DNA: TGTGCCAGCAGCCCCCGCGCCGGCTATGGCTACACCTTC; CDR3: CASSPRAGYGYTF
J: TRBJ2-7; size: .; D: .; V: TRBV9; DNA: TGTGCCAGCAGCGTAGAGGCCGTCACCTACGAGCAGTACTTC; CDR3: CASSVEAVTYEQYF
J: TRBJ2-1; size: .; D: .; V: TRBV9; DNA: TGTGCCAGCAGCTTAGAGGGGGCGCGGGGCAATGAGCAGTTCTTC; CDR3: CASSLEGARGNEQFF
J: TRBJ1-2; size: .; D: .; V: TRBV29-1; DNA: TGCAGCGTTGATGGAACTGGCTACACCTTC; CDR3: CSVDGTGYTF
J: TRBJ2-7; size: .; D: TRBD1; V: TRBV14; DNA: TGTGCCAGCAGCCAAGATTCCCCTCCACAGGGGGCCCACGAGCAGTACTTC; CDR3: CASSQDSPPQGAHEQYF
J: TRBJ2-7; size: .; D: .; V: TRBV2; DNA: TGTGCCAGCAGTGAATCCAGACATACCGCCTCTTACGAGCAGTACTTC; CDR3: CASSESRHTASYEQYF
J: TRBJ2-1; size: .; D: TRBD1; V: TRBV25-1; DNA: TGTGCCAGCAGTCAGCCGGGACAGGGCAATTATGAGCAGTTCTTC; CDR3: CASSQPGQGNYEQFF
J: TRBJ2-5; size: .; D: .; V: TRBV7-9; DNA: TGTGCCAGCAGCTTACCCGTGGGGACCCAGTACTTC; CDR3: CASSLPVGTQYF
J: TRBJ2-2; size: .; D: TRBD1; V: TRBV7-8; DNA: TGTGCCAGCAGCTTAGGACAGGGGGGCACCGGGGAGCTGTTTTTT; CDR3: CASSLGQGGTGELFF
J: TRBJ2-5; size: once; D: TRBD2; V: TRBV7-9; DNA: TGTGCCAGCAGCTTAGAAGGAACTAGCGGGAGGGATCCCGGGACCCAGTACTTC; CDR3: CASSLEGTSGRDPGTQYF
J: TRBJ1-1; size: .; D: .; V: TRBV12-5; DNA: TGTGCTAGTGGTTTGGCCCGAGTTTGGGGCACTGAAGCTTTCTTT; CDR3: CASGLARVWGTEAFF
J: TRBJ1-4; size: once; D: TRBD1; V: TRBV18; DNA: TGTGCCAGCTCACCACAGGGGGCGTTTGAAAAACTGTTTTTT; CDR3: CASSPQGAFEKLFF
J: TRBJ2-5; size: .; D: .; V: TRBV19; DNA: TGTGCCAGTGCCTTAGCGTACCAAGAGACCCAGTACTTC; CDR3: CASALAYQETQYF
J: TRBJ2-7; size: .; D: TRBD1; V: TRBV6-1; DNA: TGTGCCAGCATTTCCACCGGGACAGGGAGCGACGAGCAGTACTTC; CDR3: CASISTGTGSDEQYF
J: TRBJ2-7; size: .; D: .; V: TRBV18; DNA: TGTGCCAGCTCACCACCTCTTCCTACCCCCTACGAGCAGTACTTC; CDR3: CASSPPLPTPYEQYF
J: TRBJ1-2; size: .; D: TRBD1; V: TRBV6-1; DNA: TGTGCCAGCAAGCTGGACAGGGCGAACTATGGCTACACCTTC; CDR3: CASKLDRANYGYTF
J: TRBJ1-1; size: few; D: .; V: TRBV25-1; DNA: TGTGCCAGCAGTGGGGGATCAGGGACTGAAGCTTTCTTT; CDR3: CASSGGSGTEAFF